A single sample is the source of the 3 T cell receptor beta chains below, sequenced in a study of T cells in Graves' hyperthyroidism and ophthalmopathy. TCR beta CDR3 regions were amplified from RNA. TCR CDR3 underwent first-round RT-PCR with the HTBI primer set. TCRdb redid the calling of the multiplex PCR reads with MiXCR, one entry per CDR3 protein. Of 550,000 to 650,000 distinct CDR3 sequences detected, more than 11% appear once; the ten largest clones hold 5% to 7%. Input material: blood. The receptors were sampled from a woman in her twenties or thirties with Graves' hyperthyroidism that later progressed to Graves' ophthalmopathy.

This clonotype was seen many times. The chain links TRBV28 to TRBJ1-1, with 8 bases fitting TRBD1. CDR3 length: 15 amino acids. Germline V lookup: CDR1 MDHEN, CDR2 SYDVKM. J gave up 0 bases and V 6 bases, and 6 bases lay outside the gene matches. The CDR3 loop is CASSSTGAMNTEAFF. DNA of the CDR3: TGTGCCAGCAGCTCGACAGGGGCCATGAACACTGAAGCTTTCTTT.

At least ten counts were recorded for this clonotype. The chain has TRBV12-5 and TRBJ1-1; 7 bases agree with TRBD1. This CDR3 region has 17 residues. Germline V gene data show CDR1 as LGHNT and CDR2 as FRNRAP. The CDR3 reads CALIGVGTVWVWTEAFF. In DNA form, the CDR3 reads TGTGCCCTGATCGGGGTGGGGACAGTCTGGGTCTGGACTGAAGCTTTCTTT. Based on the CDR3 plus reference TRBV12-5 and TRBJ1-1, the full variable domain is DARVTQTPRHKVTEMGQEVTMRCQPILGHNTVFWYRQTMMQGLELLAYFRNRAPLDDSGMPKDRFSAEMPDATLATLKIQPSEPRDSAVYFCALIGVGTVWVWTEAFFGQGTRLTVV.

This clonotype was seen a few times. The junction departs from the called germline gene at one end, perhaps through a read error. This chain uses TRBV19 with TRBJ2-1, with D perhaps matching TRBD1 or TRBD2 (6 bases each). This CDR3 contains 15 residues. CDR1 is LNHDA and CDR2 is SQIVND in the germline V gene (reference sequence). CDR3 nucleotide sequence: TGTGCCAGTAGCCCTGTCCCGGGGGCTTACATTGAGCAGTTCTTC. Protein product: CASSPVPGAYIEQFF. The variable domain in full, with the rest retrieved from reference TRBV19 and TRBJ2-1, is DGGITQSPKYLFRKEGQNVTLSCEQNLNHDAMYWYRQDPGQGLRLIYYSQIVNDFQKGDIAEGYSVSREKKESFPLTVTSAQKNPTAFYLCASSPVPGAYIEQFFGPGTRLTVL.